Shown below are 15 T cell receptor beta chains from a single sample sequenced in a study of cytomegalovirus exposure and HLA in healthy donors. It was with 60 Vbeta and 13 Jbeta primers that the PCR ran. Assay used: immunoSEQ multiplex PCR; TCRdb lists only in-frame clones, some missing. The sample holds about 160,000 clones, around three quarters seen once. Input material: PBMCs. These TCRs come from a woman in her 40s in good health and CMV-seronegative.

This chain uses TRBV28 with TRBJ1-5, with D perhaps TRBD1 (5 bases). The germline V gene has CDR1 MDHEN and CDR2 SYDVKM. The CDR3 runs 15 residues. V lost 5 bases and J 4 bases, leaving 15 bases between the germline ends. The CDR3 bases are TGTGCCAGCAGTCGTCCGGCAGGGCTAAATCAGCCCCAGCATTTT. Translating gives CASSRPAGLNQPQHF.

This sequence joins TRBV5-6 and TRBJ1-6; 7 bases align to TRBD1. CDR1 and CDR2 (germline): SGHDT, YYEEEE. V shed 6 bases and J 7 bases; nucleotides not matched to a gene: 13. The CDR3 has 16 residues. CDR3 DNA sequence: TGTGCCAGCACAAACTCCGGAGCAGGGGGGAATTCACCCCTCCACTTT. Amino acid sequence: CASTNSGAGGNSPLHF. The full variable domain, its missing parts supplied by reference TRBV5-6 and TRBJ1-6, is DAGVTQSPTHLIKTRGQQVTLRCSPKSGHDTVSWYQQALGQGPQFIFQYYEEEERQRGNFPDRFSGHQFPNYSSELNVNALLLGDSALYLCASTNSGAGGNSPLHFGNGTRLTVT.

This clone was seen a handful of times. The gene calls are TRBV6-6 and TRBJ2-1, with D unclear. CDR1 and CDR2 (germline): MNHNY, SVGAGI (reference sequence). V lost 6 bases and J 6 bases, leaving 12 bases between the germline ends. The CDR3 length is 13 residues. CDR3 in DNA: TGTGCCAGCAGCCATCGGGTAGGCAATGAGCAGTTCTTC. Encoded protein: CASSHRVGNEQFF.

This clone was seen once. V usage is TRBV9 and J usage is TRBJ2-1; D may be TRBD1 (5 bases). V lost 3 bases, J lost 9 bases, and 13 bases lay in between. The length of the CDR3 is 13 residues. Germline V gives CDR1 SGDLS, CDR2 YYNGEE. The CDR3 sequence is CASSEGLPGEQFF. In DNA, the CDR3 is TGTGCCAGCAGCGAGGGGTTACCTGGTGAGCAGTTCTTC.

This rearrangement joins TRBV30 to TRBJ1-5, with 12 bases lining up with TRBD1. Germline trimming cut 2 bases from V and 1 base from J; bases unmatched to any gene: 6. Germline V CDR1 and CDR2: GTSNPN, SVGIG (reference sequence). The CDR3 has 17 residues. This CDR3 reads CAWSPGQGAASNQPQHF. The CDR3 DNA is TGTGCCTGGAGTCCGGGACAGGGGGCAGCGAGCAATCAGCCCCAGCATTTT. Full variable domain (outside the CDR3, taken from reference TRBV30 and TRBJ1-5): SQTIHQWPATLVQPVGSPLSLECTVEGTSNPNLYWYRQAAGRGLQLLFYSVGIGQISSEVPQNLSASRPQDRQFILSSKKLLLSDSGFYLCAWSPGQGAASNQPQHFGDGTRLSIL.

This chain joins TRBV6-5 and TRBJ2-1; TRBD1 matches 9 bases. V trimming: 5 bases; J trimming: 6 bases; junction bases outside the gene matches: 8. The CDR3 contains 15 residues. The germline CDR1 and CDR2 sequences are MNHEY and SVGAGI. The CDR3 region is CASSITGTGFNEQFF. As DNA, the CDR3 is TGTGCCAGCAGTATAACCGGGACAGGGTTCAATGAGCAGTTCTTC.

V is TRBV27 and J is TRBJ2-7; TRBD2 aligns across 7 bases. Trimming took 3 bases from V and 5 from J; bases not matched to a gene: 10. The CDR3 is made up of 15 amino acids. The germline V gene encodes CDR1 MNHEY and CDR2 SMNVEV (reference sequence). CDR3 sequence: CASSFIRTSVNEQYF. DNA for the CDR3: TGTGCCAGCAGTTTTATTAGGACTAGTGTCAACGAGCAGTACTTC.

The chain has TRBV2 and TRBJ1-4; D not certain. The V and J ends lost 0 bases and 8 bases respectively, with 13 bases between them. Germline V gene data show CDR1 as SNHLY and CDR2 as FYNNEI. The CDR3 contains 15 residues. Written as DNA, the CDR3 is TGTGCCAGCAGTGAAGCGTTAGTTGACGGGGAAAAACTGTTTTTT. The encoded protein is CASSEALVDGEKLFF.

The chain combines TRBV2 with TRBJ1-4; no definite D call. From germline, CDR1 is SNHLY and CDR2 FYNNEI. CDR3 length: 13 amino acids. Trimming took 6 bases from V and 5 from J, leaving 10 bases between them. CDR3 sequence (DNA): TGTGCCAGCAGCTTGACACGGAATGAAAAACTGTTTTTT. Its translation is CASSLTRNEKLFF.

Note on this clone: Other DNA sequences of this sample code for an identical CDR3. V is TRBV19 and J is TRBJ1-1; the match to TRBD1 covers 8 bases. Germline CDR1 is LNHDA and CDR2 is SQIVND (reference sequence). Losses at the gene ends were 6 bases for V and 2 bases for J; bases not matched to a gene: 5. This CDR3 is built from 14 residues. CDR3 residues: CASRKGTGNTEAFF. The CDR3 bases are TGTGCCAGTAGAAAGGGGACAGGCAACACTGAAGCTTTCTTT.

V is TRBV15 and J is TRBJ1-1; TRBD1 agrees at 7 bases. The CDR3 runs to 13 residues. The V and J ends lost 8 bases and 1 base, in that order; junction bases with no gene match: 4. The V gene's germline CDR1 is LNHNV and CDR2 YYDKDF (reference sequence). CDR3 sequence reads: CATSGQSNTEAFF. The DNA of the CDR3 is TGTGCCACCTCGGGACAGTCGAACACTGAAGCTTTCTTT.

This CDR3 is CASSLNTGASTWGKAFF. In DNA form, the CDR3 reads TGTGCCAGCAGTTTAAATACAGGGGCCTCGACTTGGGGAAAAGCTTTCTTT. The chain joins TRBV27 to TRBJ1-1, with 7 bases lining up with TRBD1. Germline trimming cut 2 bases from V and 9 bases from J; bases unmatched to any gene: 18. Germline CDR1 is MNHEY and CDR2 is SMNVEV (reference sequence). This CDR3 has 17 amino acids.

The gene calls are TRBV19 and TRBJ2-2; the match to TRBD1 covers 9 bases. Germline-derived CDR1 and CDR2 are LNHDA and SQIVND (reference sequence). CDR3 size: 17 residues. Germline trimming cut 9 bases from V and 5 bases from J; bases unmatched to any gene: 16. Written as DNA, the CDR3 is TGTGCCAGCAGCTTTGGGACAGGGATCGGAAAGACCGGGGAGCTGTTTTTT. Amino acid sequence: CASSFGTGIGKTGELFF.

This chain uses TRBV27 with TRBJ2-7, with D possibly matching TRBD2 (6 bases). Trimming stripped 3 bases from V and 4 bases from J, with 16 bases between. CDR1 is MNHEY and CDR2 is SMNVEV in the germline V gene (reference sequence). This CDR3 region has 15 residues. CDR3 nucleotides: TGTGCCAGCAGTTTGAATGGGGGGTTCGGTTACGAGCAGTACTTC. It encodes CASSLNGGFGYEQYF.

This clone was observed a handful of times. This chain links TRBV7-2 with TRBJ2-1; maybe TRBD2 (5 bases). Between the trimmed V and J ends, which lost 3 bases and 10 bases, there was a span of 16 bases. Germline assignment: CDR1 SGHTA and CDR2 FQGNSA. This CDR3 contains 14 residues. The CDR3 protein is CASSLVLGREEQFF. The CDR3 coding sequence is TGTGCCAGCAGCTTGGTACTAGGTCGAGAAGAGCAGTTCTTC.